These 7 T cell receptor beta chains were all obtained from the same sample, sequenced in a study of T cell repertoires in cytomegalovirus infection. TCRdb recomputed calls from the reads with MiXCR, one row per CDR3 protein. This sample has about 340,000 distinct CDR3 sequences, with 25% to 30% found just once. For these receptors, no antigen is known. The specimen was cultured PBMCs, collected from culture after CMV antigen stimulation. Receptor source: a human donor in good health (CMV status not recorded). Some clones in this sample may be carry-over from other donors' samples.

This clonotype appeared a few times. The rearrangement links TRBV27 to TRBJ2-1; 13 nucleotides line up with TRBD2. Germline values: CDR1 MNHEY, CDR2 SMNVEV (reference sequence). The CDR3 is 16 residues long. The ends lost 4 bases at V and 9 bases at J; junction bases unmatched: 9. The CDR3 DNA reads TGTGCCAGCAGTTCCCGCGGACTAGCGGGAGCGCTTGAGCAGTTCTTC. Residues: CASSSRGLAGALEQFF.

This chain uses TRBV2 with TRBJ2-7; 11 nucleotides agree with TRBD2. The CDR3 has 15 amino acids. From germline, CDR1 is SNHLY and CDR2 FYNNEI. J gave up 5 bases and V 1 base, and 4 bases lay outside the gene matches. The CDR3 DNA reads as TGTGCCAGCAGTGAAGGGCTAGCGGGAGGCCACGAGCAGTACTTC. This translates into CASSEGLAGGHEQYF.

This clonotype came up a few times. This sequence joins TRBV28 and TRBJ2-7; perhaps TRBD2 as D (6 bases). Trimming removed 6 bases from V and 5 bases from J, with 20 bases in between. CDR1 is MDHEN, CDR2 SYDVKM, per germline. The CDR3 contains 15 residues. Written as DNA, the CDR3 is TGTGCCAGCAGCCCCTCGAGCTGGCGGGAAGACGAGCAGTACTTC. Its protein is CASSPSSWREDEQYF. Together with reference TRBV28 and TRBJ2-7, the CDR3 gives the full variable domain: DVKVTQSSRYLVKRTGEKVFLECVQDMDHENMFWYRQDPGLGLRLIYFSYDVKMKEKGDIPEGYSVSREKKERFSLILESASTNQTSMYLCASSPSSWREDEQYFGPGTRLTVT.

The chain joins TRBV6-6 to TRBJ1-3; 7 bases line up with TRBD1. Germline V gives CDR1 MNHNY, CDR2 SVGAGI (reference sequence). The CDR3 length is 17 residues. V gave up 0 bases and J gave up 6 bases; unmatched junction bases: 11. As DNA, the CDR3 is TGTGCCAGCAGTTACTCGAGAAGCAGAACAGGGGAAAACACCATATATTTT. Translating it yields CASSYSRSRTGENTIYF.

This clonotype has more than one count but fewer than ten. The rearrangement links TRBV7-6 to TRBJ1-1; D perhaps matches TRBD1 (6 bases). V gave up 5 bases and J gave up 5 bases, with 18 bases separating them. The germline CDR1 and CDR2 sequences are SGHVS and FNYEAQ. The CDR3 consists of 15 residues. CDR3 DNA sequence: TGTGCCAGCAGCATATCAACAGGGTCGGGTACTGAAGCTTTCTTT. Residues: CASSISTGSGTEAFF.

This clonotype was detected only a few times. Here the CDR3 reads CASSPPGTTNEQFF. The DNA for the CDR3 is TGTGCCAGCAGTCCACCTGGGACTACAAATGAGCAGTTCTTC. The chain uses TRBV27 and TRBJ2-1, with 7 bases aligning to TRBD2. The trim removed 5 bases at V and 7 bases at J, leaving 8 bases unmatched. The CDR3 covers 14 residues. The germline CDR1 and CDR2 sequences are MNHEY and SMNVEV (reference sequence).

This chain uses TRBV7-9 with TRBJ1-1; D not resolved. This CDR3 is built from 12 residues. Trimming left V 1 base short and J 6 bases short, with 6 bases between. The germline CDR1 and CDR2 sequences are SEHNR and FQNEAQ (reference sequence). CDR3 DNA sequence: TGTGCCAGCAGCTTAGGGAAAGCTGAAGCTTTCTTT. This codes for CASSLGKAEAFF. The entire variable domain, with the rest obtained from reference TRBV7-9 and TRBJ1-1, is as follows: DTGVSQNPRHKITKRGQNVTFRCDPISEHNRLYWYRQTLGQGPEFLTYFQNEAQLEKSRLLSDRFSAERPKGSFSTLEIQRTEQGDSAMYLCASSLGKAEAFFGQGTRLTVV.